This TCR beta chain was identified during a study of identical twins. A note on this clonotype: The antigen is unknown.

Overall study findings and caveats: An excess of low generation probability was shown by twin-shared out-of-frame alpha sequences.

The donors were all healthy and Caucasian. The cDNA had a unique molecular identifier and a template-switch universal primer site. TCRdb reanalysed the 5' RACE reads using MiXCR and keeps one entry per CDR3 protein. The sample has approximately 220,000 distinct CDR3 sequences; roughly 7.5% are singletons. J was trimmed by 2 bases and V by 10 bases; bases with no gene match: 6. The CDR3 loop spans 14 amino acids. The germline gives CDR1 ENHRY, CDR2 SYGVKD. These records were also assigned to another study, of yellow fever vaccine responses in identical twins.

The V and J genes are TRBV10-3 and TRBJ2-5; TRBD2 matches 11 bases. The TCR sequence derives from a woman aged 18-29 years in good health. Sample: memory (CD45RO+) T cells sorted from blood. CDR3 sequence: CASKTSGEQETQYF. The CDR3 DNA reads as TGTGCCAGCAAGACTAGCGGGGAACAAGAGACCCAGTACTTC.